What follows are 28 T cell receptor beta chains derived from one specimen sequenced in a study of T cells in Graves' hyperthyroidism and ophthalmopathy. Amplified regions were TCR beta CDR3 sequences from RNA transcripts. HTBI primers drove first-round RT-PCR of the TCR CDR3. TCRdb reprocessed the multiplex PCR reads via MiXCR and lists one record per CDR3 protein. Of more than 550,000 distinct CDR3 sequences in the sample, less than 45% were seen once. What was sequenced was peripheral blood or thyroid tissue (not recorded which). Every receptor here comes from an adult man with Graves' disease, either hyperthyroidism or ophthalmopathy (not recorded which).

The chain employs TRBV6-5 and TRBJ2-6; 8 positions match TRBD2. Germline V lookup: CDR1 MNHEY, CDR2 SVGAGI. Losses at the gene ends were 6 bases for V and 2 bases for J; bases not matched to a gene: 12. The CDR3 length is 18 residues. CDR3 sequence: CASSKELAAWTGANVLTF. CDR3 nucleotide sequence: TGTGCCAGCAGCAAAGAACTAGCGGCCTGGACTGGGGCCAACGTCCTGACTTTC.

The chain carries TRBV25-1 and TRBJ2-7; a weak D match, TRBD2 (5 bases). This CDR3 comprises 13 residues. Trimming left V 0 bases short and J 5 bases short, with 8 bases between. Germline CDR1 reads MGHDK; CDR2 reads SYGVNS. The DNA of the CDR3 is TGTGCCAGCAGTGAATATATCGGGAACGAGCAGTACTTC. It codes for CASSEYIGNEQYF.

This chain joins TRBV15 and TRBJ1-6; TRBD1 is a possible D gene (5 bases). Germline loops: CDR1 LNHNV, CDR2 YYDKDF (reference sequence). V lost 5 bases and J 9 bases, leaving 23 bases between the germline ends. This CDR3 spans 17 amino acids. The CDR3 bases are TGTGCCACCAGCGCACCCCTCGGGCGGGGGGGAGTTTCACCCCTCCACTTT. Its translation is CATSAPLGRGGVSPLHF. Complete variable domain (other parts from reference TRBV15 and TRBJ1-6): DAMVIQNPRYQVTQFGKPVTLSCSQTLNHNVMYWYQQKSSQAPKLLFHYYDKDFNNEADTPDNFQSRRPNTSFCFLDIRSPGLGDTAMYLCATSAPLGRGGVSPLHFGNGTRLTVT.

The chain combines TRBV6-1 with TRBJ1-5, with TRBD1 as a possible D gene (6 bases). The CDR3 is made up of 14 amino acids. V lost 6 bases and J 6 bases, leaving 15 bases between the germline ends. Germline values: CDR1 MNHNS, CDR2 SASEGT. The CDR3 sequence: CASSLRGGGQPQHF. CDR3 bases: TGTGCCAGCAGCCTTCGGGGAGGGGGTCAGCCCCAGCATTTT.

This clonotype was seen repeatedly, ten times or more. Here the CDR3 reads CATSRDGDRYEQYF. For the CDR3, the DNA is TGTGCCACCAGCAGAGATGGGGACCGCTACGAGCAGTACTTC. The V call is TRBV15, the J call TRBJ2-7; D is possibly TRBD1 or TRBD2 (5 bases each). Germline V gene lookup returns CDR1 LNHNV and CDR2 YYDKDF (reference sequence). There are 14 residues in the CDR3. The V end lost 0 bases, the J end lost 3 bases, and 9 bases lay between the germline ends. Looking up the rest from reference TRBV15 and TRBJ2-7 gives the full variable domain: DAMVIQNPRYQVTQFGKPVTLSCSQTLNHNVMYWYQQKSSQAPKLLFHYYDKDFNNEADTPDNFQSRRPNTSFCFLDIRSPGLGDTAMYLCATSRDGDRYEQYFGPGTRLTVT.

This clonotype was seen only once. The chain recombines TRBV9 with TRBJ2-3; 9 bases map to TRBD1. CDR1 is SGDLS, CDR2 YYNGEE, per germline. The CDR3 length is 16 residues. The CDR3 DNA reads as TGTGCTCAGGGGAAAGGGACAGGGCCTAGCACAGATACGCAGTATTTT. This gives the protein CAQGKGTGPSTDTQYF. Based on the CDR3 plus reference TRBV9 and TRBJ2-3, the full variable domain is DSGVTQTPKHLITATGQRVTLRCSPRSGDLSVYWYQQSLDQGLQFLIQYYNGEERAKGNILERFSAQQFPDLHSELNLSSLELGDSALYFCAQGKGTGPSTDTQYFGPGTRLTVL.

This clonotype was seen ten or more times. This chain uses TRBV7-3 with TRBJ1-6, with 7 positions matching TRBD1. Trimming at V came to 1 base and at J to 7 bases, leaving 4 bases not matched to a gene. Germline V gene data show CDR1 as SGHTA and CDR2 as FQGTGA. The CDR3 has 15 residues. For the CDR3, the DNA is TGTGCCAGCAGCTTAAATCCAGGGGGAAATTCACCCCTCCACTTT. This translates into CASSLNPGGNSPLHF.

The J gene is TRBJ1-5, the V gene TRBV9, with D possibly being TRBD1 (6 bases). This CDR3 has 13 residues. Trimming shortened V by 10 bases and J by 4 bases, and 15 bases separated the two germline ends. Per germline, CDR1 SGDLS and CDR2 YYNGEE. The CDR3 coding sequence is TGTGCCGCTAACCGACAGGTTAATCAGCCCCAGCATTTT. The encoded protein is CAANRQVNQPQHF.

This clonotype was detected ten times or more. The chain combines TRBV2 with TRBJ1-2; D gene ambiguous. This CDR3 is 15 amino acids long. CDR1 is SNHLY and CDR2 is FYNNEI in the germline V gene. V dropped 6 bases and J dropped 2 bases, with 16 bases sitting between them. The CDR3 DNA reads as TGTGCCAGCAGCCCGTGGCACCCACCCAACTATGGCTACACCTTC. This translates into CASSPWHPPNYGYTF. Full variable domain (missing parts from reference TRBV2 and TRBJ1-2): EPEVTQTPSHQVTQMGQEVILRCVPISNHLYFYWYRQILGQKVEFLVSFYNNEISEKSEIFDDQFSVERPDGSNFTLKIRSTKLEDSAMYFCASSPWHPPNYGYTFGSGTRLTVV.

This chain links TRBV29-1 with TRBJ1-1, with a possible D match to TRBD1 (5 bases). The CDR3 covers 12 residues. The V end was cut by 1 base, the J end by 4 bases, with 7 bases between. Germline V CDR1 and CDR2: SQVTM, ANQGSEA. CDR3 protein: CSVEGRVTEAFF. CDR3 nucleotides: TGCAGCGTTGAAGGCAGGGTCACTGAAGCTTTCTTT.

The CDR3 region has the DNA TGTGCCGCTAGTGAGGACAATGAGCAGTACTTC. Its protein is CAASEDNEQYF. V and J are TRBV2 and TRBJ2-7; D perhaps matches TRBD1 (5 bases). Trimming took 11 bases from V and 7 from J, leaving 15 bases between them. Per germline, CDR1 SNHLY and CDR2 FYNNEI. This CDR3 contains 11 residues.

A note on this clonotype: One end of the junction varies from germline; a read error may be responsible. This chain links TRBV10-1 with TRBJ1-5; D uncertain. CDR1 WNHNN and CDR2 SYGVQD come from the germline V gene (reference sequence). This CDR3 has 14 amino acids. CDR3 region: CASSPRTAHQPQHF. The CDR3 bases are TGTGCCAGCAGCCCCCGGACGGCTCATCAGCCCCAGCATTTT.

This rearrangement joins TRBV7-2 to TRBJ1-5, with unresolved D. CDR1 is SGHTA and CDR2 is FQGNSA in the germline V gene. There are 15 residues in the CDR3. V lost 5 bases and J lost 2, with 13 bases in between. The CDR3 is CASSVQREGNQPQHF. CDR3 nucleotides: TGTGCCAGCAGCGTCCAACGCGAGGGCAATCAGCCCCAGCATTTT.

This clonotype was seen only a few times. J is TRBJ2-2 and V is TRBV7-3, with D perhaps matching TRBD2 (5 bases). The CDR3 extends over 15 amino acids. V gave up 5 bases and J gave up 1 base, with 11 bases separating them. CDR1 and CDR2 (germline): SGHTA, FQGTGA. CDR3 loop: CASSPSGGNTGELFF. As DNA, the CDR3 is TGTGCCAGCAGCCCCAGCGGAGGGAACACCGGGGAGCTGTTTTTT.

Regarding this clonotype: A read error may be the cause here, since a much bigger clone is one base away. The rearrangement links TRBV29-1 to TRBJ2-2, with D unresolved. Germline values: CDR1 SQVTM, CDR2 ANQGSEA. V lost 1 base, J lost 4 bases, and 4 bases lay in between. This CDR3 is built from 12 residues. CDR3 residues: CSVEVLTGELFF. CDR3 nucleotide sequence: TGCAGCGTTGAAGTCCTCACCGGGGAGCTGTTTTTT.

In this sample, this clonotype turned up many times. The rearrangement uses TRBV29-1 and TRBJ2-7; D uncertain. V was trimmed by 2 bases and J by 6 bases, leaving 11 bases between them. The CDR3 spans 12 residues. Germline CDR1 and CDR2: SQVTM and ANQGSEA. DNA for the CDR3: TGCAGCGTTGAACGAGGTGGTCCCGAGCAGTACTTC. This sequence encodes CSVERGGPEQYF.

The chain couples TRBV29-1 to TRBJ1-1; 7 bases agree with TRBD1. Looked up from germline, CDR1 is SQVTM and CDR2 is ANQGSEA. V was clipped by 3 bases and J by 2 bases; unmatched bases: 3. CDR3 size: 13 residues. The CDR3 spells CSVDRQGNTEAFF. Here the CDR3 DNA reads TGCAGCGTTGATCGACAGGGTAACACTGAAGCTTTCTTT.

In nucleotides, the CDR3 is TGTGCCAGCAGTGAAGACACCCTAGCCTACGAGCAGTACTTC. Translated, it gives CASSEDTLAYEQYF. This chain uses TRBV2 with TRBJ2-7; D is unresolved. The germline gives CDR1 SNHLY, CDR2 FYNNEI. The CDR3 has 14 residues. V was pared by 1 base and J by 2 bases, with 9 bases between.

In its sample, this clonotype was seen a few times. The rearrangement links TRBV5-1 to TRBJ2-7; no reliable D call. With 3 bases removed from V and 6 bases from J, the gap between germline ends came to 10 bases. CDR3 length equals 12 residues. CDR1 SGHRS and CDR2 YFSETQ come from the germline V gene. The CDR3 spells CASSSPGVEQYF. CDR3 nucleotide sequence: TGCGCCAGCAGCTCCCCCGGTGTCGAGCAGTACTTC.

With regard to this clonotype: One base away lies a much larger clone, so this may be a sequencing read error. The rearrangement uses TRBV9 and TRBJ2-7; a possible D gene is TRBD2 (6 bases). Trimming left V 2 bases short and J 6 bases short, with 15 bases between. The CDR3 spans 14 residues. Germline loops: CDR1 SGDLS, CDR2 YYNGEE. CDR3 sequence: CASSVALAVSEQYF. The CDR3 bases are TGTGCCAGCAGCGTTGCACTAGCAGTTTCCGAGCAGTACTTC.

Only one count was recorded for this clonotype. The chain has TRBV2 and TRBJ1-1; TRBD1 is a possible D gene (5 bases). The CDR3 is 13 amino acids. Germline V gene data show CDR1 as SNHLY and CDR2 as FYNNEI. The V end was cut by 4 bases, the J end by 12 bases, with 18 bases between. CDR3 sequence: CASSVFQGRTTFF. Written as DNA, the CDR3 is TGTGCCAGCAGTGTGTTCCAGGGCAGGACGACTTTCTTT.

This chain joins TRBV15 and TRBJ1-2; 8 positions match TRBD1. The CDR3 sequence is 16 residues long. CDR1 and CDR2 from the germline V gene are LNHNV and YYDKDF (reference sequence). J lost 6 bases, V lost 0 bases, and 9 bases had no gene match. The CDR3 spells CATSRDRRTGMNGYTF. CDR3 coding DNA: TGTGCCACCAGCAGAGATCGGCGGACAGGGATGAATGGCTACACCTTC.

Ten or more counts support this clonotype. The chain uses TRBV24-1 and TRBJ1-5; TRBD1 matches 7 bases. The germline CDR1 and CDR2 sequences are KGHDR and SFDVKD. The CDR3 totals 15 residues. Trimming took 4 bases from V and 2 from J; bases not matched to a gene: 4. The CDR3 DNA follows: TGTGCCACCAGTGAGACAGGGTTGGGCAATCAGCCCCAGCATTTT. Translating it yields CATSETGLGNQPQHF.

Points on this clonotype: The CDR3 carries no conserved terminal phenylalanine or tryptophan, so it likely arises from a read error. This rearrangement joins TRBV12-3 or TRBV12-4 to TRBJ2-5, with a weak D call TRBD2 (5 bases). Trimming removed 4 bases at V and 5 bases at J, with 8 bases between. The CDR3 covers 12 residues. The CDR3 loop reads CASSSTGETQYL. The CDR3 region has the DNA TGTGCCAGCAGTTCGACGGGGGAGACCCAGTACCTC.

The chain carries TRBV7-2 and TRBJ2-7, with TRBD1 as a possible D gene (6 bases). The V gene lost 5 bases and the J gene lost 3 bases, with 11 bases spanning the gap. The germline CDR1 and CDR2 sequences are SGHTA and FQGNSA. The CDR3 consists of 13 residues. CDR3 sequence: CASSITGNYEQYF. The CDR3 coding sequence is TGTGCCAGCAGCATCACAGGGAACTACGAGCAGTACTTC. The variable domain in full, completed from reference TRBV7-2 and TRBJ2-7, reads GAGVSQSPSNKVTEKGKDVELRCDPISGHTALYWYRQSLGQGLEFLIYFQGNSAPDKSGLPSDRFSAERTGGSVSTLTIQRTQQEDSAVYLCASSITGNYEQYFGPGTRLTVT.

V and J are TRBV7-9 and TRBJ2-5, with D maybe TRBD1 (6 bases). Germline V gene data show CDR1 as SEHNR and CDR2 as FQNEAQ (reference sequence). The ends were cut back, 1 base at V and 1 base at J, with 10 bases in the middle. The CDR3 is 15 amino acids. CDR3 sequence: CASSLVETGQETQYF. CDR3 nucleotide sequence: TGTGCCAGCAGCTTAGTTGAGACAGGCCAAGAGACCCAGTACTTC.

The chain joins TRBV10-3 to TRBJ1-5; the D gene is possibly TRBD1 (5 bases). The CDR3 contains 12 residues. Germline lookup yields CDR1 ENHRY and CDR2 SYGVKD. Trimming pared 6 bases from V and 14 bases from J, leaving 17 bases between. The chain's CDR3 is CAIRTGLAYEHF. CDR3 coding DNA: TGTGCCATCAGGACGGGACTCGCCTACGAGCATTTT.

This clonotype was detected ten times or more. J is TRBJ1-1 and V is TRBV29-1; no reliable D call. V was pared by 4 bases and J by 1 base, with 13 bases between. Germline assignment: CDR1 SQVTM and CDR2 ANQGSEA. CDR3 length equals 14 residues. Here the CDR3 reads CSVGGLAANTEAFF. The CDR3 nucleotides are TGCAGCGTTGGTGGCCTCGCAGCGAACACTGAAGCTTTCTTT.